Listed below are T cell receptor beta chains from one sample, sequenced in a study of T cell clones after liver transplantation. Clones were read by immunoSEQ multiplex PCR, and TCRdb kept only the in-frame ones, dropping some. The data show 70,000 or so clones, roughly nine tenths seen once. Sequencing was performed on CD4+ T cells from blood, taken before liver transplant. The origin of the receptors is a human donor who received a liver transplant. Each CDR3 is given with its conserved first and last residue. D genes are given only for firm matches. Part of the rows lack a size; the others show once, few, many or a class for expanded clones.

D gene: NA
clone size: NA
V gene: TRBV9
J gene: TRBJ2-1
CDR3 length: 15
CDR3 protein: CASSVASGEKGEQFF
CDR3 DNA: TGTGCCAGCAGCGTAGCCAGCGGTGAGAAGGGGGAGCAGTTCTTC

D gene: NA
clone size: NA
V gene: TRBV2
J gene: TRBJ2-4
CDR3 length: 16
CDR3 protein: CASSFEGSLAKNIQYF
CDR3 DNA: TGTGCCAGCAGTTTCGAGGGGAGCCTAGCCAAAAACATTCAGTACTTC

D gene: TRBD1
clone size: NA
V gene: TRBV7-2
J gene: TRBJ2-5
CDR3 length: 15
CDR3 protein: CASSLVGTGDGTQYF
CDR3 DNA: TGTGCCAGCAGCTTAGTCGGGACAGGGGATGGGACCCAGTACTTC

D gene: NA
clone size: NA
V gene: TRBV7-2
J gene: TRBJ1-5
CDR3 length: 16
CDR3 protein: CASSLEPPGWDQPQHF
CDR3 DNA: TGTGCCAGCAGCTTAGAACCCCCGGGATGGGATCAGCCCCAGCATTTT

D gene: NA
clone size: NA
V gene: TRBV30
J gene: TRBJ1-4
CDR3 length: 13
CDR3 protein: CAWSVVSGEKLFF
CDR3 DNA: TGTGCCTGGAGTGTTGTTTCGGGCGAAAAACTGTTTTTT

D gene: TRBD1
clone size: NA
V gene: TRBV11-3
J gene: TRBJ1-5
CDR3 length: 19
CDR3 protein: CASSLDGDREWRRDQPQHF
CDR3 DNA: TGTGCCAGCAGCTTAGATGGGGACAGGGAATGGAGGCGGGATCAGCCCCAGCATTTT

D gene: TRBD1
clone size: NA
V gene: TRBV4-1
J gene: TRBJ2-7
CDR3 length: 16
CDR3 protein: CASSKEGTGGVYEQYF
CDR3 DNA: TGCGCCAGCAGCAAAGAAGGAACAGGGGGAGTTTACGAGCAGTACTTC

D gene: NA
clone size: NA
V gene: TRBV7-9
J gene: TRBJ1-4
CDR3 length: 16
CDR3 protein: CASSLERASTNEKLFF
CDR3 DNA: TGTGCCAGCAGCTTAGAGAGGGCTTCAACTAATGAAAAACTGTTTTTT

D gene: TRBD2
clone size: once
V gene: TRBV19
J gene: TRBJ2-1
CDR3 length: 14
CDR3 protein: CASSITSGGNEQFF
CDR3 DNA: TGTGCCAGTAGTATCACTAGCGGGGGGAATGAGCAGTTCTTC

D gene: NA
clone size: NA
V gene: TRBV29-1
J gene: TRBJ2-3
CDR3 length: 13
CDR3 protein: CSVSSEGGDTQYF
CDR3 DNA: TGCAGCGTTAGCTCCGAGGGGGGAGATACGCAGTATTTT